These 10 T cell receptor beta chains came from one sample sequenced in a study of neurological immune-mediated disorders. Using its own MiXCR run on the 5' RACE reads, TCRdb lists one record per CDR3 protein. Seen here are more than 40,000 distinct CDR3 sequences, 2.5% to 3.5% observed once, and the top ten hold about 14%. Material for sequencing was PBMCs. These receptors came from a woman in her fifties or sixties with multiple sclerosis.

This clonotype was counted at least ten times. The chain uses TRBV10-3 and TRBJ2-5; 9 bases are shared with TRBD2. The CDR3 extends over 14 amino acids. V gave up 6 bases and J gave up 5 bases; unmatched junction bases: 7. Per the germline V gene, CDR1 is ENHRY and CDR2 is SYGVKD. CDR3 amino acids: CAISLAGSVETQYF. CDR3 nucleotides: TGTGCCATCAGCCTAGCGGGATCGGTTGAGACCCAGTACTTC.

Of note for this clonotype: This may be a read error: a much more frequent sequence differs by one nucleotide. Since the CDR3 does not end with the conserved phenylalanine or tryptophan, this likely comes from a read error. The chain carries TRBV12-3 or TRBV12-4 and TRBJ2-3; 7 nucleotides agree with TRBD2. The length of the CDR3 is 14 residues. After removal of 6 bases from V and 0 bases from J, the junction contained 3 bases not matched to a gene. CDR3 DNA sequence: TGTGCCAGCAGAGCGGGACCTAGCACAGATACGCAGTATATT. Translation: CASRAGPSTDTQYI.

At least ten counts were recorded for this clonotype. The chain recombines TRBV20-1 with TRBJ2-5; 7 bases agree with TRBD1. Germline values: CDR1 DFQATT, CDR2 SNEGSKA (reference sequence). The CDR3 is 14 amino acids. The ends lost 1 base at V and 1 base at J; junction bases unmatched: 3. CDR3 loop: CSARVDRAQETQYF. The DNA of the CDR3 is TGCAGTGCTAGAGTAGACAGGGCCCAAGAGACCCAGTACTTC.

To note about this clonotype: A clone one base away is much larger, so this may be a read error. This chain connects TRBV10-2 to TRBJ1-6; weak D call: TRBD1 (5 bases). This CDR3 contains 14 residues. From germline, CDR1 is WSHSY and CDR2 SAAADI. The CDR3 DNA follows: TGCGCCAGCGGGGGAGGGAACCGAGATTCACCCCTCAACTTT. It is translated as CASGGGNRDSPLNF.

This clonotype was picked up many times. This sequence joins TRBV11-2 and TRBJ1-6; D gene ambiguous. V lost 3 bases to trimming and J lost 5 bases, with 11 bases between them. The CDR3 runs to 15 residues. CDR1 SGHAT and CDR2 FQNNGV come from the germline V gene. The CDR3 sequence: CASSFRINDNSPLHF. CDR3 nucleotides: TGTGCCAGCAGCTTTAGGATAAACGATAATTCACCCCTCCACTTT.

This clonotype was recorded many times. The V call is TRBV7-8, the J call TRBJ2-3; D possibly corresponds to TRBD2 (6 bases). With 3 bases removed from V and 7 bases from J, the gap between germline ends came to 20 bases. CDR1 SGHVS and CDR2 FQNEAQ come from the germline V gene. The length of the CDR3 is 16 residues. The CDR3 DNA is TGTGCCAGCAGCTTCTCCGGAGGGGCGGGTGATAATACGCAGTATTTT. Translated, it gives CASSFSGGAGDNTQYF.

This clonotype was picked up many times. V is TRBV12-3 or TRBV12-4 and J is TRBJ1-2; TRBD1 agrees at 11 bases. Trimming removed 5 bases from V and 5 bases from J; junction bases left unmatched: 7. The CDR3 is 15 residues long. The chain's CDR3 is CASSRPGQGVYGYTF. The DNA of the CDR3 is TGTGCCAGCAGTCGACCGGGACAGGGGGTATATGGCTACACCTTC.

V gene TRBV5-6 combines with J gene TRBJ2-2; TRBD2 is a possible D gene (6 bases). Looked up from germline, CDR1 is SGHDT and CDR2 is YYEEEE. The CDR3 totals 16 residues. The V and J ends lost 3 bases and 6 bases respectively, with 18 bases between them. The CDR3, as DNA: TGTGCCAGCAGCTACCCTGTCGGGAGATCGTCCGGGGAGCTGTTTTTT. Encoded protein: CASSYPVGRSSGELFF. Full variable domain (rest looked up from reference TRBV5-6 and TRBJ2-2): DAGVTQSPTHLIKTRGQQVTLRCSPKSGHDTVSWYQQALGQGPQFIFQYYEEEERQRGNFPDRFSGHQFPNYSSELNVNALLLGDSALYLCASSYPVGRSSGELFFGEGSRLTVL.

There are many counts of this clonotype. The rearrangement links TRBV20-1 to TRBJ2-3; 7 bases match TRBD2. This CDR3 contains 13 residues. Germline V CDR1 and CDR2: DFQATT, SNEGSKA (reference sequence). V lost 4 bases and J lost 6; bases outside the gene matches: 7. For the CDR3, the DNA is TGCAGTGCTACCCGACTAGCCGGCGATACGCAGTATTTT. Its protein product is CSATRLAGDTQYF.

This clonotype was seen at least ten times. The J gene is TRBJ1-6, the V gene TRBV25-1; TRBD1 aligns across 7 bases. V shed 2 bases and J 8 bases; nucleotides not matched to a gene: 6. Germline CDR1 and CDR2: MGHDK and SYGVNS. The CDR3 has 15 amino acids. The CDR3 DNA reads as TGTGCCAGCAGTGAAACCGGGACAGCCTATTCACCCCTCCACTTT. It translates to CASSETGTAYSPLHF.